The clone carrying this T cell receptor beta chain was counted only a few times. The CDR3 runs to 14 residues. CDR1 SGHAT and CDR2 FQNNGV come from the germline V gene. Trimming removed 5 bases from V and 11 bases from J, with 20 bases in between. The record originates from a study of early T cells in non-severe SARS-CoV-2 infection. About the research overall: Unsorted whole-blood RNA was sequenced in bulk, leaving chains unpaired.

TCRdb reprocessed the 5' RACE reads with MiXCR, giving one entry per CDR3 protein. The data contain about 53,000 distinct CDR3 sequences, roughly 12% of them seen just once; the ten biggest clones take up approximately 2.5%. V usage is TRBV11-2 and J usage is TRBJ2-3, with D possibly called TRBD1 or TRBD2 (5 bases each). The specimen was whole blood, collected at baseline. This receptor was identified in an adult who was a healthcare worker with PCR-confirmed SARS-CoV-2 infection or an uninfected control (not recorded which). The CDR3 bases are TGTGCCAGCAGCCTAGGGACCTTCTATCCCCGGCAGTATTTT. This translates into CASSLGTFYPRQYF.